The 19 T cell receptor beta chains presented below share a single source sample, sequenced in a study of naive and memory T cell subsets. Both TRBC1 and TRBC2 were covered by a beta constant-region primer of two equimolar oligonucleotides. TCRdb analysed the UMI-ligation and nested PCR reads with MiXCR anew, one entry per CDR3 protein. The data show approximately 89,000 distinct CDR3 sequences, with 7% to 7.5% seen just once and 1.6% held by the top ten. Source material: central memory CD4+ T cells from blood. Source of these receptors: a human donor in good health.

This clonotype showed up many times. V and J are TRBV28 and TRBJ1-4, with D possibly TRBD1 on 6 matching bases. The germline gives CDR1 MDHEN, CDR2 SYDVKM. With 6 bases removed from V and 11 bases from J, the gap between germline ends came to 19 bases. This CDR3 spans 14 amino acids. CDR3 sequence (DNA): TGTGCCAGCAGGGTAGACCTTACTAGGGGGAAACTGTTTTTT. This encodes CASRVDLTRGKLFF.

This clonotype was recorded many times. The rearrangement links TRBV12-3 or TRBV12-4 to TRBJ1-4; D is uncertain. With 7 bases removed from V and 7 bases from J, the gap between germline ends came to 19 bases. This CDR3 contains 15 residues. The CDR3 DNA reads TGTGCCAGCACCCAAAGGTACATCGGAGGTGAAAAACTGTTTTTT. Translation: CASTQRYIGGEKLFF.

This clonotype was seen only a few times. The CDR3 DNA is TGTGCCAGCAGTTATCAGGGGCGGACGAGACAGTTCTTC. The encoded protein is CASSYQGRTRQFF. The V and J genes are TRBV27 and TRBJ2-1; D might be TRBD1 (6 bases). This CDR3 is built from 13 residues. V was pared by 4 bases and J by 13 bases, with 17 bases between. Germline V gene sequence: CDR1 MNHEY, CDR2 SMNVEV (reference sequence).

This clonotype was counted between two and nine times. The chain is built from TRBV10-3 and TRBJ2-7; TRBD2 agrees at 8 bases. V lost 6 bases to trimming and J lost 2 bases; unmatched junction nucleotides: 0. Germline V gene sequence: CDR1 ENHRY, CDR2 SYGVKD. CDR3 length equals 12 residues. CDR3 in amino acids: CAISGGAYEQYF. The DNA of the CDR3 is TGTGCCATCAGCGGGGGGGCCTACGAGCAGTACTTC.

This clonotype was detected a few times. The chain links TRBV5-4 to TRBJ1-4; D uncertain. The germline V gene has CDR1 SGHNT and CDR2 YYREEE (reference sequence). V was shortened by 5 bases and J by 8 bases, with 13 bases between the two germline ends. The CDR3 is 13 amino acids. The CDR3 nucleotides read TGTGCCAGCAGGAAGGGTTTAGAGGAAAAACTGTTTTTT. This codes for CASRKGLEEKLFF.

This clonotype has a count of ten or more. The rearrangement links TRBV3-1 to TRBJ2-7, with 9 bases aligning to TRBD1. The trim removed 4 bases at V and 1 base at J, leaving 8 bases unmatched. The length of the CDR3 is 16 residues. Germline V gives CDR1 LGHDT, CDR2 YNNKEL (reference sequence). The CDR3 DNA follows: TGTGCCAGCAGCCGCGGGGGAGGACAGGGGTCCTACGAGCAGTACTTC. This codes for CASSRGGGQGSYEQYF.

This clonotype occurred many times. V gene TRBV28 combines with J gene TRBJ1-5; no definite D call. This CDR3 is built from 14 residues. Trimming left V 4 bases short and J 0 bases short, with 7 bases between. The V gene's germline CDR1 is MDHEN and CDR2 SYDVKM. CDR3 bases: TGTGCCAGCAGTTCCATATCTAGCAATCAGCCCCAGCATTTT. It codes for CASSSISSNQPQHF.

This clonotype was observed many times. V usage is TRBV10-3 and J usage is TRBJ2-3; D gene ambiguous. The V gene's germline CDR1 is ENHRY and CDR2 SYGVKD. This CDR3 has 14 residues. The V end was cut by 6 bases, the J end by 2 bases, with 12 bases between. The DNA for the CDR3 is TGTGCCATCAGGGACGGATCATTCACAGATACGCAGTATTTT. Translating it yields CAIRDGSFTDTQYF.

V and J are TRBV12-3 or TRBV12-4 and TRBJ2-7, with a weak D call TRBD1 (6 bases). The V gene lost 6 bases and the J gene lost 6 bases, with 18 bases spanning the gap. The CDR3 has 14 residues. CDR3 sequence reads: CASRGTWTSGEQYF. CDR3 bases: TGTGCCAGCAGGGGGACATGGACTTCAGGCGAGCAGTACTTC.

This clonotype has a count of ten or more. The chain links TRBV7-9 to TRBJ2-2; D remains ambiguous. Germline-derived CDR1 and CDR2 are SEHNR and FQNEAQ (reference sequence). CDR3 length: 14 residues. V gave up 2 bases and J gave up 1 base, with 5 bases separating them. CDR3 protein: CASSLTGNTGELFF. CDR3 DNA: TGTGCCAGCAGCTTAACGGGGAACACCGGGGAGCTGTTTTTT. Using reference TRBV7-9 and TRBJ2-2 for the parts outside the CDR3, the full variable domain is DTGVSQNPRHKITKRGQNVTFRCDPISEHNRLYWYRQTLGQGPEFLTYFQNEAQLEKSRLLSDRFSAERPKGSFSTLEIQRTEQGDSAMYLCASSLTGNTGELFFGEGSRLTVL.

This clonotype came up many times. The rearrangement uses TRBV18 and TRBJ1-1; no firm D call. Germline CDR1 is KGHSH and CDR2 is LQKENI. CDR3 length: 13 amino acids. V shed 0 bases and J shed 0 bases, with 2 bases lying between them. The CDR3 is CASSPPVNTEAFF. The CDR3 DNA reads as TGTGCCAGCTCACCACCGGTGAACACTGAAGCTTTCTTT.

In DNA form, the CDR3 reads TGTGCCAGCAACACCGCATGGGGCTCACCCCTCCACTTT. Residues: CASNTAWGSPLHF. The genes are TRBV6-1 and TRBJ1-6; a weak D match, TRBD1 (5 bases). V was pared by 7 bases and J by 10 bases, with 14 bases between. The CDR3 runs 13 residues. From germline, CDR1 is MNHNS and CDR2 SASEGT.

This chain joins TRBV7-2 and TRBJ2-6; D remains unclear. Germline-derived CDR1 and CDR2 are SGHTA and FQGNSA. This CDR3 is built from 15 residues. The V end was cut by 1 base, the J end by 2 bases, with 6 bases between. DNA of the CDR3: TGTGCCAGCAGCTTAGAATTCACTGGGGCCAACGTCCTGACTTTC. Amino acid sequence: CASSLEFTGANVLTF. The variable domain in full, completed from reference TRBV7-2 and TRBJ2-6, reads GAGVSQSPSNKVTEKGKDVELRCDPISGHTALYWYRQSLGQGLEFLIYFQGNSAPDKSGLPSDRFSAERTGGSVSTLTIQRTQQEDSAVYLCASSLEFTGANVLTFGAGSRLTVL.

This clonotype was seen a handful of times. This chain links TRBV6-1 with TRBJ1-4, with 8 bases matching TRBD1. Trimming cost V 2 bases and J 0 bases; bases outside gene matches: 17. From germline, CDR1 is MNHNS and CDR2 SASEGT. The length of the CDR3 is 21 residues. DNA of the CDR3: TGTGCCAGCAGTGAAAGTACAAGGACAGGGCCACGACGTGCAACTAATGAAAAACTGTTTTTT. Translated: CASSESTRTGPRRATNEKLFF.

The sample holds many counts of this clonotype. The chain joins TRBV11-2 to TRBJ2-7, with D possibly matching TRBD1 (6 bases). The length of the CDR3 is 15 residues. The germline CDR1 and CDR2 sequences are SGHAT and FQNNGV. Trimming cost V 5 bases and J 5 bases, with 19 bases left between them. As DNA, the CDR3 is TGTGCCAGCAGCATCCAACAGGGTTTGATTAACGAGCAGTACTTC. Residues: CASSIQQGLINEQYF.

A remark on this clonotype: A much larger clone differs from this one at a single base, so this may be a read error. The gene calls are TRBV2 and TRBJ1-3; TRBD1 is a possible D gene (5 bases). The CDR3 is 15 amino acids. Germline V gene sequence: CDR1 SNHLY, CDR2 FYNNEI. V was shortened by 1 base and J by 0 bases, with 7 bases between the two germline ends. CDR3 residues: CASSEEGSSGNTIYF. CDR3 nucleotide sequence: TGTGCCAGCAGTGAAGAGGGGAGCTCTGGAAACACCATATATTTT.

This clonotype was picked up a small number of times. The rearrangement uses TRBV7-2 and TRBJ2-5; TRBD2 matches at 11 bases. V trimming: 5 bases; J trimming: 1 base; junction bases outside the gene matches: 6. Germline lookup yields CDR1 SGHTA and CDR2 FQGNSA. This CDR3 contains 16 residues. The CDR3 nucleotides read TGTGCCAGCAGCCCAACCGGGACTAGCGGCCAAGAGACCCAGTACTTC. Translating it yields CASSPTGTSGQETQYF. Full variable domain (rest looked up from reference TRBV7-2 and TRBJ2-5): GAGVSQSPSNKVTEKGKDVELRCDPISGHTALYWYRQSLGQGLEFLIYFQGNSAPDKSGLPSDRFSAERTGGSVSTLTIQRTQQEDSAVYLCASSPTGTSGQETQYFGPGTRLLVL.

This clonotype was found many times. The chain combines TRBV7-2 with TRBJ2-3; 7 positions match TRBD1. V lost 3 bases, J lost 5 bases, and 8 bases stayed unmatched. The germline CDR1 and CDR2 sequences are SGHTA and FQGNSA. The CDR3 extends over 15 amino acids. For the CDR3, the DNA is TGTGCCAGCAGCTTGGGACAGTCCGAGAGAGATACGCAGTATTTT. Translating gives CASSLGQSERDTQYF. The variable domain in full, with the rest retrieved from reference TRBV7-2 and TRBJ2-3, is GAGVSQSPSNKVTEKGKDVELRCDPISGHTALYWYRQSLGQGLEFLIYFQGNSAPDKSGLPSDRFSAERTGGSVSTLTIQRTQQEDSAVYLCASSLGQSERDTQYFGPGTRLTVL.

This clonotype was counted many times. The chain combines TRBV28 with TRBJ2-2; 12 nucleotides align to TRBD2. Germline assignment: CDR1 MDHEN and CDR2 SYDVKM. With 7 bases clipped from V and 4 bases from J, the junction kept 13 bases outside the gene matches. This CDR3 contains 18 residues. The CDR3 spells CASKDPLAGGLGTGELFF. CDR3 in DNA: TGTGCCAGCAAGGACCCACTAGCGGGGGGCCTAGGCACCGGGGAGCTGTTTTTT.